Sequencing of this T cell receptor (beta chain) was carried out in a study of blood T cell repertoires in COVID-19. Study-wide background: Collection of acute and convalescent COVID-19 samples took place in the United States, Italy and Spain. Sources were T cells, B-cell-depleted T cells, or PBMCs; the material itself was cDNA or gDNA.

V gave up 3 bases and J gave up 2 bases; unmatched junction bases: 9. The CDR3 loop spans 18 amino acids. The V gene's germline CDR1 is LGHNA and CDR2 YSLEER. Using immunoSEQ multiplex PCR, the repertoire was profiled, and TCRdb retains in-frame clones only, with some absent. Counted here are around 190,000 clones, roughly three quarters occurring once; the ten biggest clones make up 8.6%. The TCR was taken from a woman aged 45 to 65 with active or convalescent COVID-19. The V gene is TRBV4-3, the J gene TRBJ2-1; 11 bases align to TRBD2. Sequencing input: peripheral blood. The CDR3 DNA reads TGCGCCAGCAGCCACGATATTACTAGCGGGAGAACCTACAATGAGCAGTTCTTC. Its translation: CASSHDITSGRTYNEQFF.